This T cell receptor (beta chain) was found in a study of early T cells in non-severe SARS-CoV-2 infection. Study information: It was bulk RNA from unsorted whole blood that was sequenced, and the chains were unpaired.

General study findings and limits: Matching results from VDJdb favored anti-spike CD8 responses, leaving private and CD4 specificities undetected.

Attachment of unique molecular identifiers to individual cDNA molecules was performed. MiXCR, run by TCRdb on the 5' RACE reads, gives a single entry per CDR3 protein. This sample has about 60,000 distinct CDR3 sequences, with 20% to 25% found just once. This clonotype occurred a few times. Its target is unknown. The CDR3 consists of 13 residues. V shed 3 bases, J shed 5 bases, and the junction held 5 bases outside the gene matches. CDR1 is DFQATT, CDR2 SNEGSKA, per germline (reference sequence). Sequences were derived from whole blood, sampled at baseline. V is TRBV20-1 and J is TRBJ2-5; 8 positions match TRBD2. The receptor's source is an adult who was a healthcare worker with PCR-confirmed SARS-CoV-2 infection or an uninfected control (not recorded which). CDR3 protein: CSASGGAGETQYF. The DNA of the CDR3 is TGCAGTGCTAGCGGGGGGGCCGGGGAGACCCAGTACTTC.